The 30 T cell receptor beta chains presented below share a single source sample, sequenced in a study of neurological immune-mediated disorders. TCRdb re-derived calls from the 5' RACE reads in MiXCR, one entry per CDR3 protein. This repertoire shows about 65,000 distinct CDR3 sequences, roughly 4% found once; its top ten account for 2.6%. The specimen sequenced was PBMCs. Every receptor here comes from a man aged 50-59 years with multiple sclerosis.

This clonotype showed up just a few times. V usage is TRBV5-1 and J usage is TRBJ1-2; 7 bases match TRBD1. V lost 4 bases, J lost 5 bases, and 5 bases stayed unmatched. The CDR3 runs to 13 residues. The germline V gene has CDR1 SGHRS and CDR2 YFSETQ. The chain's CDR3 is CASSETGIYGYTF. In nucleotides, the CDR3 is TGCGCCAGCAGCGAGACAGGGATTTATGGCTACACCTTC.

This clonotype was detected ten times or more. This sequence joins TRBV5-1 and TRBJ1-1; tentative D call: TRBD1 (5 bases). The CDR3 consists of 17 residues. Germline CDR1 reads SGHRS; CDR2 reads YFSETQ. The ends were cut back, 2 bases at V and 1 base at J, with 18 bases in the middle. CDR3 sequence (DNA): TGCGCCAGCAGCTTTTCTCAGGTTGGGGCGAAGAACACTGAAGCTTTCTTT. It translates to CASSFSQVGAKNTEAFF.

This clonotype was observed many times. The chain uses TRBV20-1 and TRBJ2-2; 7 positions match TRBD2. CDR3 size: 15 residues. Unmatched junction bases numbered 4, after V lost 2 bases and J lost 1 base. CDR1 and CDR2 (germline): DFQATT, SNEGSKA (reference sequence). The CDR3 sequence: CSARRGGGNTGELFF. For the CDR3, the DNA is TGCAGTGCTAGACGCGGGGGAGGGAACACCGGGGAGCTGTTTTTT.

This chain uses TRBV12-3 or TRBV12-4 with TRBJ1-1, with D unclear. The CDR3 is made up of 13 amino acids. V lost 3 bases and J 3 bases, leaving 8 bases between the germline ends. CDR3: CASSFYGYTEAFF. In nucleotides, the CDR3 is TGTGCCAGCAGTTTTTACGGATACACTGAAGCTTTCTTT.

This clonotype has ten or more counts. This CDR3 is CASSQEVVSDGYTF. Here the CDR3 DNA reads TGTGCCAGCAGCCAAGAAGTGGTCAGCGATGGCTACACCTTC. The genes are TRBV14 and TRBJ1-2; D is uncertain. The CDR3 length is 14 residues. The germline V gene has CDR1 SGHDN and CDR2 FVKESK. Trimming left V 0 bases short and J 6 bases short, with 11 bases between.

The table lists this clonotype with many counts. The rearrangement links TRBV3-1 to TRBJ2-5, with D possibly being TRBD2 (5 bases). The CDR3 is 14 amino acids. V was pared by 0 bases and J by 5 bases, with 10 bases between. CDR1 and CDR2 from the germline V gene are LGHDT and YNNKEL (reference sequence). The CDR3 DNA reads TGTGCCAGCAGCCAAGATCGGGGTATGGAGACCCAGTACTTC. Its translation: CASSQDRGMETQYF.

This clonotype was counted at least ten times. The CDR3 loop is CSANHRNSPLHF. The CDR3 DNA is TGCAGTGCAAATCACAGGAATTCACCCCTCCACTTT. This chain connects TRBV20-1 to TRBJ1-6; perhaps TRBD1 as D (5 bases). Germline V CDR1 and CDR2: DFQATT, SNEGSKA (reference sequence). V was shortened by 6 bases and J by 7 bases, with 10 bases between the two germline ends. The CDR3 loop spans 12 amino acids.

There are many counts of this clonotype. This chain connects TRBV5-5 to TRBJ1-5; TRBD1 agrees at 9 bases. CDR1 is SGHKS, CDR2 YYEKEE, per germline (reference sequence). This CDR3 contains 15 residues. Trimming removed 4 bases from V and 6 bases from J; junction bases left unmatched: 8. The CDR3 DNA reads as TGTGCCAGCAGCGGCTACCGGGACAGGGCTCAGCCCCAGCATTTT. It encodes CASSGYRDRAQPQHF.

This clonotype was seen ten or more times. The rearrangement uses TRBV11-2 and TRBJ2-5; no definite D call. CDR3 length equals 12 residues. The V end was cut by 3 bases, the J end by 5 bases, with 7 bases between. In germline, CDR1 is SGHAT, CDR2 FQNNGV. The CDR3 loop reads CASSFTKETQYF. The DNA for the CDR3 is TGTGCCAGCAGCTTCACCAAGGAGACCCAGTACTTC.

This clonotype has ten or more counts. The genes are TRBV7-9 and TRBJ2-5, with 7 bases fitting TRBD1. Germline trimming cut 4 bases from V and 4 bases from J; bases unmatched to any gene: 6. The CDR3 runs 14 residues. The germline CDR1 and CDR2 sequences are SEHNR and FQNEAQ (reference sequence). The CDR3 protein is CASSSDRVAETQYF. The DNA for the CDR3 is TGTGCCAGCAGCTCCGACAGGGTTGCAGAGACCCAGTACTTC.

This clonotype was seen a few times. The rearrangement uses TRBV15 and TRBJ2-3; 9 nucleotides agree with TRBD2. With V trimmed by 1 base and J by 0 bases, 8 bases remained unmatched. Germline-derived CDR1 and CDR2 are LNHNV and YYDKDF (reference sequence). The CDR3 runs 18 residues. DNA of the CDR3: TGTGCCACCAGCAGAGTCAAAAAGACTAGCGGAAGCACAGATACGCAGTATTTT. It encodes CATSRVKKTSGSTDTQYF.

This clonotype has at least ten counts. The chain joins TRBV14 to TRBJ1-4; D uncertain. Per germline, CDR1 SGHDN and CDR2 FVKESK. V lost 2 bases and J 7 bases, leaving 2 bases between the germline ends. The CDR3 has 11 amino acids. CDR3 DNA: TGTGCCAGCAGCCAATTTGAAAAACTGTTTTTT. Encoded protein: CASSQFEKLFF. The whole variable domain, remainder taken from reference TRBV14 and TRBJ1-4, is EAGVTQFPSHSVIEKGQTVTLRCDPISGHDNLYWYRRVMGKEIKFLLHFVKESKQDESGMPNNRFLAERTGGTYSTLKVQPAELEDSGVYFCASSQFEKLFFGSGTQLSVL.

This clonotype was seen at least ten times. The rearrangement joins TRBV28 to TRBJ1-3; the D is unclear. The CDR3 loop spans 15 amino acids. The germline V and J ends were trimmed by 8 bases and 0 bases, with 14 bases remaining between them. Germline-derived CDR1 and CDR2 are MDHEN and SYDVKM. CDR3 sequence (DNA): TGTGCCAGCTCCGGAGCAGGAAACTCTGGAAACACCATATATTTT. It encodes CASSGAGNSGNTIYF.

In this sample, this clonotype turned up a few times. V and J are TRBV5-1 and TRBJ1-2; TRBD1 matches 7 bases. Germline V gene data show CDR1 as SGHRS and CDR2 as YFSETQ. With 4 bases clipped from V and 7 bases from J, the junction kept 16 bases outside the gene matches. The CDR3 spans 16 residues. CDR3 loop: CASSVGLHPSGGGYTF. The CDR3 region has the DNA TGCGCCAGCAGCGTGGGGCTGCACCCCTCAGGGGGTGGCTACACCTTC.

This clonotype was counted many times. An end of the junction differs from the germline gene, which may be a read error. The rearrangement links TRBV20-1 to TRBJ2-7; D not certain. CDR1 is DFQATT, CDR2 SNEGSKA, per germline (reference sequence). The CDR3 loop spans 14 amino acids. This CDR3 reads CSARDLILSYEQYF. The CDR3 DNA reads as TGCAGTGCAAGAGACCTCATTCTCTCTTACGAGCAGTACTTC.

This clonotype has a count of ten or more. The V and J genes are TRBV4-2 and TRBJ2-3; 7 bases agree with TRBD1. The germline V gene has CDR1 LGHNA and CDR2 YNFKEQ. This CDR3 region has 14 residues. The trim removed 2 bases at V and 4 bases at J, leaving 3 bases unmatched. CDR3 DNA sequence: TGTGCCAGCAGCCAACAGGGGGTCGCAGATACGCAGTATTTT. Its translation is CASSQQGVADTQYF.

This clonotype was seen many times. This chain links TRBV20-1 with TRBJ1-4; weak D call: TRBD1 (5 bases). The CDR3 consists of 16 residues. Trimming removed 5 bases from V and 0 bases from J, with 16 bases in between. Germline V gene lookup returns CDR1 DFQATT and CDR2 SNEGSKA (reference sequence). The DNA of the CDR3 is TGCAGTGCTCCCGGGGCCAGGGAGGCAACTAATGAAAAACTGTTTTTT. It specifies CSAPGAREATNEKLFF.

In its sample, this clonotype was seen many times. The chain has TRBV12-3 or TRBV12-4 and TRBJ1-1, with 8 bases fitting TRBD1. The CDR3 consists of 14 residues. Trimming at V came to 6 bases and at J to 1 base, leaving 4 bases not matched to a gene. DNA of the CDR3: TGTGCCAGCAGCCGGACAGGGAGGAACACTGAAGCTTTCTTT. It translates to CASSRTGRNTEAFF.

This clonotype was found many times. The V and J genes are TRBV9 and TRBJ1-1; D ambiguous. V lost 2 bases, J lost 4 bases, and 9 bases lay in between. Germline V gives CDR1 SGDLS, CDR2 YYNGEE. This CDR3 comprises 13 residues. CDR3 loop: CASSVRVGTEAFF. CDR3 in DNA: TGTGCCAGCAGCGTGAGGGTTGGCACTGAAGCTTTCTTT.

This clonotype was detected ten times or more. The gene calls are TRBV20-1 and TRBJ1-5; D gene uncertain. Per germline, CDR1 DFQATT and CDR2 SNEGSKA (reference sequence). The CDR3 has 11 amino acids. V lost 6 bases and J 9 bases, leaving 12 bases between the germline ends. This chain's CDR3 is CSAPSDGPQHF. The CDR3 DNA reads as TGCAGTGCCCCATCTGATGGGCCCCAGCATTTT.

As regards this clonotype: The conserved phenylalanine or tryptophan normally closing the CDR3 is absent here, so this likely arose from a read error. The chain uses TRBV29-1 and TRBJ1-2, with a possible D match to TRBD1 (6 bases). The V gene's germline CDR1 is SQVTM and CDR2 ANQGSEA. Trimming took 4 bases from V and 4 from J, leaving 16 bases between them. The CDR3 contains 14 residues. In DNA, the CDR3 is TGCAGCGTTGGGAAGGGGGGAATATCCTATGGCTACACCATC. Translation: CSVGKGGISYGYTI.

The CDR3 DNA reads as TGTGCCAGCAGCTTACTCCGCGAGGATGAGCAGTTCTTC. It translates to CASSLLREDEQFF. V usage is TRBV7-7 and J usage is TRBJ2-1; D unclear. The CDR3 sequence is 13 residues long. Per the germline V gene, CDR1 is SSHAT and CDR2 is FNYEAQ (reference sequence). Trimming shortened V by 2 bases and J by 8 bases, and 10 bases separated the two germline ends.

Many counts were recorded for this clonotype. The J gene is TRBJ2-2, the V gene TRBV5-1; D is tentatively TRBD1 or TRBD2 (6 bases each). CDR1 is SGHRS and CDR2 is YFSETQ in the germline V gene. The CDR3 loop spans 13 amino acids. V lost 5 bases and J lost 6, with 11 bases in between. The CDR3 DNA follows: TGCGCCAGCAGTTGGGGGGCGTCCGGGGAGCTGTTTTTT. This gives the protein CASSWGASGELFF.

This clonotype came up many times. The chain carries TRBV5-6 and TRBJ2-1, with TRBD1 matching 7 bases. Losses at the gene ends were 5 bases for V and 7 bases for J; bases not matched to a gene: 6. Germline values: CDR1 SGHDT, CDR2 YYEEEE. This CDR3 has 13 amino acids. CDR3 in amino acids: CASRRDSPNEQFF. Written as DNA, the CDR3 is TGTGCCAGCAGAAGGGACAGCCCTAATGAGCAGTTCTTC.

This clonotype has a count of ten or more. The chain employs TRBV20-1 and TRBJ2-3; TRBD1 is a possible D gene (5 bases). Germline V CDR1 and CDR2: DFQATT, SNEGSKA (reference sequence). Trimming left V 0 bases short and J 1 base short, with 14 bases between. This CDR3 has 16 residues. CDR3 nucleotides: TGCAGTGCTAGAGATGCATCAGGGCTCCGCACAGATACGCAGTATTTT. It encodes CSARDASGLRTDTQYF.

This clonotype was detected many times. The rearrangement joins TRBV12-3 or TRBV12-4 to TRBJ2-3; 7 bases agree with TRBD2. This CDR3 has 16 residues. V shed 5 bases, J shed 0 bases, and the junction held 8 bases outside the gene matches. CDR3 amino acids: CASSSFERGSTDTQYF. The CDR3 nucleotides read TGTGCCAGCAGTAGCTTCGAGCGGGGAAGCACAGATACGCAGTATTTT.

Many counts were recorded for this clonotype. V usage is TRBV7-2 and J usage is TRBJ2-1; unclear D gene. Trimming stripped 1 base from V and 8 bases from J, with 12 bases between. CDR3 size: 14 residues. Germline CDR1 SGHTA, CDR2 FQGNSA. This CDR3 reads CASSLGLVGYEQFF. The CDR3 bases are TGTGCCAGCAGCTTAGGGCTAGTTGGCTATGAGCAGTTCTTC. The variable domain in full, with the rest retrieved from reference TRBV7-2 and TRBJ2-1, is GAGVSQSPSNKVTEKGKDVELRCDPISGHTALYWYRQSLGQGLEFLIYFQGNSAPDKSGLPSDRFSAERTGGSVSTLTIQRTQQEDSAVYLCASSLGLVGYEQFFGPGTRLTVL.

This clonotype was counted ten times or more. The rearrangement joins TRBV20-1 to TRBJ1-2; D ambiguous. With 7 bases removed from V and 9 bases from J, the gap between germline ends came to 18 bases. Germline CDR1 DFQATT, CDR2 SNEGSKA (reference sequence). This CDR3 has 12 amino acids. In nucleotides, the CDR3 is TGCAGTGTTCCCCACACCACCATGAGCTACACCTTC. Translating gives CSVPHTTMSYTF.

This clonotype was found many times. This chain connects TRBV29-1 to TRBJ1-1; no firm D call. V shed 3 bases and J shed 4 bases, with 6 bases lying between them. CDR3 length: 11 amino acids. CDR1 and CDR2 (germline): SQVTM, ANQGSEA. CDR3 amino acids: CSVDFSTEAFF. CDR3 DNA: TGCAGCGTTGACTTCAGCACTGAAGCTTTCTTT.

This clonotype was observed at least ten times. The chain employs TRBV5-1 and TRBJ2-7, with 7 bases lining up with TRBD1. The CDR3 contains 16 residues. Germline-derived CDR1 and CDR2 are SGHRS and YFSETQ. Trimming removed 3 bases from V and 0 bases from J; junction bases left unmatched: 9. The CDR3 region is CASSWFLGTASYEQYF. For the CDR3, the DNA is TGCGCCAGCAGCTGGTTTCTCGGGACAGCCTCCTACGAGCAGTACTTC.